This is a list of T cell receptor beta chains from one sample in a study of T cell repertoires in cytomegalovirus infection. TCRdb recomputed calls from the reads with MiXCR, one row per CDR3 protein. The repertoire includes 650,000 to 900,000 distinct CDR3 sequences, about 31% of them detected once, and around 11% sits in the top ten. Their target antigens are unknown. The starting material was cultured CD8+ T cells from PBMCs, obtained from culture after CMV antigen stimulation. These receptors originate from a human donor in good health (CMV status not recorded). Some clones in this sample may be carry-over from other donors' samples. The CDR3 runs from the conserved cysteine through the conserved F or W. The D gene is left open where the match is weak. The size entry is marked missing in some rows and otherwise reads once, few, many or a size class.

16,TRBJ2-2,TRBV24-1,few,TRBD1,CATSAPGQYWTGELFF,TGTGCCACCAGTGCACCGGGACAGTACTGGACCGGGGAGCTGTTTTTT
15,TRBJ2-2,TRBV5-1,NA,TRBD1,CASRTGGAGTGELFF,TGCGCCAGCAGGACAGGGGGCGCGGGCACCGGGGAGCTGTTTTTT
17,TRBJ1-5,TRBV7-2,many,NA,CASSFPGAGYSNQPQHF,TGTGCCAGCAGCTTCCCCGGGGCGGGATATAGCAATCAGCCCCAGCATTTT
18,TRBJ2-3,TRBV10-2,NA,NA,CASSESFLDGGRTDTQYF,TGCGCCAGCAGTGAGTCCTTTTTAGATGGGGGGCGAACAGATACGCAGTATTTT
15,TRBJ1-2,TRBV6-2/TRBV6-3,few,NA,CASGYQDKADYGYTF,TGTGCCAGCGGGTACCAGGACAAGGCGGACTATGGCTACACCTTC
15,TRBJ1-1,TRBV7-8,NA,NA,CASSYTPYTDTEAFF,TGTGCCAGCAGCTACACCCCTTACACGGACACTGAAGCTTTCTTT
14,TRBJ1-1,TRBV11-2,NA,NA,CASSSGRSATEAFF,TGTGCCAGCAGCTCTGGGAGGTCGGCCACTGAAGCTTTCTTT
17,TRBJ2-1,TRBV10-2,NA,TRBD2,CASWGSLLAGGYNEQFF,TGCGCCAGCTGGGGGTCCTTACTAGCGGGGGGGTACAATGAGCAGTTCTTC
12,TRBJ2-3,TRBV7-2,many,NA,CASSLMGDTQYF,TGTGCCAGCAGTTTAATGGGAGATACGCAGTATTTT
15,TRBJ1-1,TRBV7-9,NA,NA,CASSLTVPINTEAFF,TGTGCCAGCAGCTTAACAGTCCCTATAAACACTGAAGCTTTCTTT
13,TRBJ2-7,TRBV11-1,NA,NA,CASSSEFSYEQYF,TGTGCCAGCAGCTCGGAATTCTCCTACGAGCAGTACTTC
20,TRBJ2-3,TRBV4-2,NA,TRBD2,CASSQDPSRVRGRNTDTQYF,TGTGCCAGCAGCCAAGATCCCTCTCGGGTGCGGGGGAGGAACACAGATACGCAGTATTTT
18,TRBJ2-3,TRBV7-2,many,TRBD2,CASSLDPLAGATTDTQYF,TGTGCCAGCAGCTTAGACCCTCTAGCGGGGGCCACCACAGATACGCAGTATTTT
18,TRBJ2-1,TRBV4-1,NA,NA,CASSQTEAVLLSYNEQFF,TGCGCCAGCAGCCAAACAGAGGCAGTTCTCCTCTCCTACAATGAGCAGTTCTTC
14,TRBJ2-1,TRBV7-9,many,NA,CASSPPGVYNEQFF,TGTGCCAGCAGCCCACCGGGCGTTTACAATGAGCAGTTCTTC
13,TRBJ2-1,TRBV19,few,NA,CASSMDSFNEQFF,TGTGCCAGTAGTATGGACTCATTCAATGAGCAGTTCTTC
15,TRBJ2-1,TRBV7-7,few,TRBD2,CASSLERGVYNEQFF,TGTGCTAGCAGCTTAGAGCGGGGAGTATACAATGAGCAGTTCTTC
17,TRBJ2-5,TRBV15,NA,NA,CATSRLPGLWAKETQYF,TGTGCCACCAGCAGACTTCCGGGACTCTGGGCCAAAGAGACCCAGTACTTC
15,TRBJ1-5,TRBV12-3/TRBV12-4,many,NA,CASSTGGYSNQPQHF,TGTGCCAGCAGTACCGGAGGTTATAGCAATCAGCCCCAGCATTTT
16,TRBJ1-4,TRBV12-3/TRBV12-4,NA,NA,CASTMGPGGANEKLFF,TGTGCCAGCACCATGGGCCCCGGAGGAGCTAATGAAAAACTGTTTTTT
14,TRBJ1-1,TRBV12-3/TRBV12-4,NA,TRBD1,CASSPGQGARPAFF,TGTGCCAGCAGTCCCGGACAGGGGGCGCGACCGGCTTTCTTT
14,TRBJ1-4,TRBV11-2,NA,NA,CASSPRQGREKLFF,TGTGCCAGCAGCCCCCGGCAGGGGAGGGAAAAACTGTTTTTT
15,TRBJ2-1,TRBV7-6,few,TRBD1,CASRGVAGGFNEQFF,TGTGCCAGCAGGGGAGTGGCAGGGGGCTTCAATGAGCAGTTCTTC
13,TRBJ1-2,TRBV7-6,NA,NA,CASSFGGKDGYTF,TGTGCCAGCAGCTTTGGGGGAAAGGATGGCTACACCTTC
14,TRBJ2-1,TRBV7-9,NA,NA,CASSSPRLDNEQFF,TGTGCCAGCAGCTCCCCCAGGTTGGACAATGAGCAGTTCTTC
15,TRBJ1-1,TRBV11-2,NA,NA,CASSPWTAMNTEAFF,TGTGCCAGCAGCCCGTGGACAGCTATGAACACTGAAGCTTTCTTT
16,TRBJ1-6,TRBV6-5,NA,NA,CASSYSRQAFNSPLHF,TGTGCCAGCAGTTACTCGCGACAGGCATTTAATTCACCCCTCCACTTT
20,TRBJ2-1,TRBV12-5,many,TRBD2,CASGLVQRGTSGGLYNEQFF,TGTGCTAGTGGTTTGGTACAGAGGGGGACTAGCGGGGGCCTTTACAATGAGCAGTTCTTC
17,TRBJ2-5,TRBV27,NA,TRBD1,CATAPRQGPRSEETQYF,TGTGCCACCGCACCGAGACAGGGGCCGCGGTCCGAAGAGACCCAGTACTTC
16,TRBJ2-6,TRBV2,few,NA,CASLKRDHSGANVLTF,TGTGCCAGCCTAAAGAGGGACCACTCTGGGGCCAACGTCCTGACTTTC
15,TRBJ2-1,TRBV19,NA,NA,CASSIRGTGDNEQFF,TGTGCCAGTAGTATCAGAGGGACGGGGGACAATGAGCAGTTCTTC
17,TRBJ2-5,TRBV6-5,NA,NA,CASSYSTSAGDRETQYF,TGTGCCAGCAGTTACTCGACCTCGGCGGGGGACAGGGAGACCCAGTACTTC
17,TRBJ2-5,TRBV6-2/TRBV6-3,many,TRBD2,CASSKIGSLAGEETQYF,TGTGCCAGCTCTAAAATCGGATCGCTAGCGGGGGAAGAGACCCAGTACTTC
15,TRBJ1-4,TRBV29-1,NA,TRBD1,CSVEDPSTGGEKLFF,TGCAGCGTTGAAGATCCTTCAACAGGGGGTGAAAAACTGTTTTTT
15,TRBJ2-1,TRBV10-3,NA,TRBD2,CAISERAGGLYEQFF,TGTGCCATCAGTGAGCGGGCGGGGGGGCTATATGAGCAGTTCTTC
16,TRBJ2-3,TRBV9,NA,TRBD2,CASSALLREGADTQYF,TGTGCCAGCAGCGCCCTTTTGCGGGAGGGGGCAGATACGCAGTATTTT
19,TRBJ2-7,TRBV7-2,few,TRBD1,CASSFFFVGIDRVGYEQYF,TGTGCCAGCAGCTTTTTTTTCGTAGGAATTGACAGGGTAGGATACGAGCAGTACTTC
14,TRBJ1-2,TRBV7-2,NA,NA,CASSVDGSNYGYTF,TGTGCCAGCAGCGTAGATGGCAGTAACTATGGCTACACCTTC
14,TRBJ1-2,TRBV5-3,once,NA,CASSRASLLEGYTF,TGTGCCAGTTCCCGAGCCAGCCTCTTGGAAGGCTACACCTTC
16,TRBJ1-2,TRBV7-9,NA,NA,CASSPASRVINYGYTF,TGTGCCAGCAGCCCCGCATCCAGGGTAATTAACTATGGCTACACCTTC
13,TRBJ1-1,TRBV19,NA,NA,CASSIEGHAEAFF,TGTGCCAGTAGTATTGAGGGGCACGCGGAAGCTTTCTTT